The clone carrying this TCR beta chain was recorded many times. The target antigen is unknown. This sample is drawn from a study of T cells in Graves' hyperthyroidism and ophthalmopathy. Study-wide results and limits: Using 13 V-J features, a model discriminated ophthalmopathy from stable hyperthyroidism.

Amplification yielded TCR beta CDR3 regions, with RNA transcripts as the source. The primer set for the first-round RT-PCR of the TCR CDR3 was HTBI. Each CDR3 protein is one row after TCRdb ran MiXCR on the multiplex PCR reads. Of hundreds of thousands of distinct CDR3 sequences listed, roughly 15% are singletons. This CDR3 has 16 amino acids. Trimming stripped 2 bases from V and 2 bases from J, with 13 bases between. Per the germline V gene, CDR1 is SNHLY and CDR2 is FYNNEI. Hyperthyroidism of Graves' type that showed no ophthalmopathy progression within 18 months was stable. Sequenced input: blood. The TCR sequence derives from a young woman with Graves' hyperthyroidism. This rearrangement joins TRBV2 to TRBJ1-3; the D is unclear. This CDR3 is CASSESRRTAGNTIYF. CDR3 bases: TGTGCCAGCAGTGAAAGTCGACGGACCGCTGGAAACACCATATATTTT.